The clone carrying this T cell receptor (beta chain) was seen more than once but under ten times. What it recognizes is unknown. This sample was taken from a study of T cell repertoires in cytomegalovirus infection. Study-level information: Peptides in the study included HLA-C-restricted and HLA-B-restricted CMV epitopes.

The length of the CDR3 is 12 residues. CDR1 and CDR2 (germline): LNHNV, YYDKDF (reference sequence). Deletions cut 5 bases from V and 3 bases from J, with 7 bases between. TCRdb processed the reads anew with MiXCR; each CDR3 protein has one entry. The top ten clones hold around 13% of a sample with around 710,000 distinct CDR3 sequences, approximately 32% of them seen once. Study-level findings and limits: Summed public TCR beta family frequency identified CMV carriers bearing the relevant HLA.

The sample consisted of cultured CD8+ T cells from PBMCs, taken from culture after CMV antigen stimulation. The V call is TRBV15, the J call TRBJ1-2; D perhaps matches TRBD1 (5 bases). The sequence derives from a human donor in good health (CMV status not recorded). Some clones in this sample may be carry-over from other donors' samples. The CDR3: CATSGGDYGYTF. The CDR3 coding sequence is TGTGCCACCAGCGGGGGTGACTATGGCTACACCTTC.